This TCR beta chain was sequenced during a study of regulatory T cells in long-lasting Graves disease. The study's findings and limits: Having only a small sample size may have limited accuracy. Under persistent disease, TRBV28, TRBJ1-2 and TRBJ2-5 were used preferentially.

The CDR3 loop spans 18 amino acids. Germline CDR1 SGHNT, CDR2 YENEEA. V was pared by 1 base and J by 8 bases, with 13 bases of the junction left unmatched. This clonotype has at least ten counts. Its antigen is still unknown. Libraries of TCR beta came from iRepertoire HTBI primers plus Arm-PCR of CDR3 regions. TCRdb redid the calling of the multiplex PCR reads with MiXCR, one entry per CDR3 protein. The data hold about 470,000 distinct CDR3 sequences, with about 15% observed a single time. Stated time point: newly diagnosed GD, antithyroid drugs for less than 3 months. PBMC-extracted RNA yielded the TCR library. This sample also appeared in a second study, on T cells in Graves' hyperthyroidism and ophthalmopathy. As reported in that work: Graves' hyperthyroidism showing no ophthalmopathy progression within 18 months was considered stable. Median prediction lead before ophthalmopathy onset was 6.5 to 7 months with the model.

The source was peripheral blood mononuclear cells (PBMCs), collected at new diagnosis, from a patient treated with antithyroid drugs. The chain combines TRBV11-3 with TRBJ2-1; TRBD2 matches at 11 bases. This receptor was obtained from a woman in her 30s with Graves disease. The CDR3 DNA reads TGTGCCAGCAGCTTAGCCCCCGGGGCTAGCGGGAGGAGGGATGAGCAGTTCTTC. Its translation is CASSLAPGASGRRDEQFF. Full variable domain (outside the CDR3, taken from reference TRBV11-3 and TRBJ2-1): EAGVVQSPRYKIIEKKQPVAFWCNPISGHNTLYWYLQNLGQGPELLIRYENEEAVDDSQLPKDRFSAERLKGVDSTLKIQPAELGDSAVYLCASSLAPGASGRRDEQFFGPGTRLTVL.